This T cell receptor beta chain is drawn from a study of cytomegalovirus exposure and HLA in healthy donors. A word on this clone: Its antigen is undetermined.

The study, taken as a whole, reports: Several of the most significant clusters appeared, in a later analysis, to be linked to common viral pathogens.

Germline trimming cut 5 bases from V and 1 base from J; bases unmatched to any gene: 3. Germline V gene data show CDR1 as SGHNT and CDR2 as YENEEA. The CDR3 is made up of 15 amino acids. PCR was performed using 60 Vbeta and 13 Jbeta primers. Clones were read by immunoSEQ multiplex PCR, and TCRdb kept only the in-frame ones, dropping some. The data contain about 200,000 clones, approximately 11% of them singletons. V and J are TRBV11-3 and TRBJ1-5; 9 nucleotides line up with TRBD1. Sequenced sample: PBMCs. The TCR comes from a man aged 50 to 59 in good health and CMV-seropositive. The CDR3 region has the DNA TGTGCCAGCAGCCCCGGGACAGGGAGCAATCAGCCCCAGCATTTT. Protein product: CASSPGTGSNQPQHF.